This T cell receptor beta chain was captured in a study of shared clonotypes between healthy human individuals (dated by TCRdb to 2019 to 2021). Broadly, across the study: The cohort comprised two women and a few men aged 18 to 49 years. For each donor, CD4 naive and CD4 memory were each given three plates, CD8 naive was given two plates, and CD8 memory was given one plate. To estimate repertoire size and how much clonotype sharing occurs between individuals, the study deeply sequenced the blood TCR repertoires of a handful of healthy adults. Libraries were prepared and TCR repertoires were sequenced by different laboratories using diverse techniques, in order to increase sequencing depth and limit assay-specific biases. Between about 0.94 and 10 billion PBMCs per donor were obtained by leukapheresis. What the study reported, not specific to this receptor: Because the study included only a small number of donors, the genetic and exposure-history diversity represented was limited. Sharing across a few donors was observed for about 4.8% of naive CD4, 3.5% of naive CD8, over 2% of memory CD4, and roughly 0.43% of memory CD8 clonotypes. Naive subsets generally had larger estimated clonotype richness than memory subsets. Based on pairwise subsampling, the degree of clonotype sharing among donors was expected to be affected by sequencing depth. Compared with non-shared clonotypes, clonotypes shared by all four sorted-subset donors had higher generation probabilities. Sampling was restricted to blood, and TCR repertoires in tissue are likely to differ from TCR repertoires in blood. Incomplete sequencing was indicated by rarefaction of sorted-subset datasets, despite the large sequencing depth.

As regards this clone: There is no known antigen for this receptor. Base qualities are missing; no much larger clone stands one base away.

The donors were healthy, HIV-negative adults who had no recently reported acute infections or vaccinations. All donors were Caucasian adults living in Nashville, Tennessee, USA. CD4+ T cells were enriched by magnetic negative selection; naive cells were then positively selected on CD45RA, and the negative fraction formed the memory subset. After blood collection by leukapheresis, PBMCs were isolated using Ficoll-Histopaque density gradient centrifugation and then cryopreserved in the vapor phase of liquid nitrogen. Analytical flow cytometry was used to check the purity and quantity of every magnetically sorted T cell population. From each sorted fraction, genomic DNA was isolated and quantified by UV absorbance on a Nanodrop 2000c. Using the deep immunoSEQ assay, multiplex PCR amplified TCR CDR3 regions from genomic DNA. Extracted genomic DNA from each cell subset was distributed evenly across all wells of several immunoSEQ 96-well plates, and each plate was treated as a replicate. For sorted subsets, about 220 ng of genomic DNA, equivalent to roughly 33,000 T cell genomes, went into each replicate PCR. Purified libraries were quantified with a Qubit 3.0 fluorometer, sized on a Bioanalyzer 2100, and re-quantified with the KAPA Library Quantification kit. Each immunoSEQ 96-well plate was sequenced on its own single-read 150-cycle Illumina NextSeq 550 flow cell. The study's own analysis went as follows. Because the immunoSEQ output included only junctional sequences and no quality scores, the filtering could not be the same as the filtering used for full-length reads. To assign V/J genes and CDR3, sequences were annotated against IMGT germline references using PyIR, a Python wrapper for IgBLAST v1.9. Reads with weak V/J assignments (E-value above 1e-6), missing CDR3, stop codons, out-of-frame junctions, or ambiguous translated residues were removed. V3J clonotypes were defined as sequences sharing an identical inferred V gene, J gene, and CDR3 amino acid sequence. Percentage overlap between repertoires was computed as shared unique clonotypes divided by the size of the smaller repertoire. Three approaches were used to assess repertoire richness: RTK rarefaction, the Chao1 estimator, and Recon v2.1 estimates of unobserved clonotypes. OLGA was used to compute generation probabilities for all TCRbeta clonotypes that the gDNA method yielded from a handful of donors. TCRdb holds this immuneACCESS table with in-frame rearrangements only. Some clones are missing; in checked studies, unresolved V genes explain under half, and the rest has no known cause. From that table come the V and J calls and clone size; the DNA was used to work out D and trimming. The sample data list 2 million to 2.5 million clones, and roughly 93% of these were observed just once. About 0.39% of the sample lies in the top ten.

CDR1 and CDR2 (SGHNT, YYREEE) derive from the germline V gene (reference sequence). The CDR3 spans 14 residues, from the cysteine through the phenylalanine. The kept DNA is CDR3 alone, 42 bases in frame from the first base. V loses 0 bases of germline sequence and J loses 4 bases, and the interval between the two ends is 10 bases. What was sequenced was naive CD4+ T cells from PBMCs. The cell subset or site label, as the study defines it: CD45RA+ positively selected. The chain was built from TRBV5-4 and TRBJ1-1; the D gene assignment is ambiguous. The clonotype comes from a man aged 18 to 30 in good health. Some clones in this sample may be carry-over from other donors' samples. The CDR3 here reads CASSLVPPGTEAFF. Here is the DNA: TGTGCCAGCAGCTTGGTCCCCCCAGGCACTGAAGCTTTCTTT.